A single sample is the source of the 5 T cell receptor beta chains below, sequenced in a study of T cells in localized non-small cell lung cancer. Only in-frame clones appear in the TCRdb table, and some are missing; sequencing was by immunoSEQ multiplex PCR. The repertoire holds 4,600 or so clones, 25% to 35% seen once, with about 4.6% in the top ten. Specimen: lung tumor tissue, collected before any cancer treatment. The source of these receptors is a man between 40 and 70 years old with stage III squamous cell lung carcinoma.

The chain combines TRBV19 with TRBJ2-3; 8 nucleotides match TRBD1. Trimming at V came to 5 bases and at J to 1 base, leaving 2 bases not matched to a gene. Germline V CDR1 and CDR2: LNHDA, SQIVND (reference sequence). The CDR3 totals 14 residues. Here the CDR3 DNA reads TGTGCCAGTAGTCAGGGGGCGGGCACAGATACGCAGTATTTT. The encoded protein is CASSQGAGTDTQYF.

The rearrangement uses TRBV29-1 and TRBJ1-1; D ambiguous. Germline V CDR1 and CDR2: SQVTM, ANQGSEA. Trimming left V 8 bases short and J 0 bases short, with 10 bases between. The CDR3 is made up of 12 amino acids. The CDR3, as DNA: TGCAGCATTGTAACTTTGAACACTGAAGCTTTCTTT. Amino acids: CSIVTLNTEAFF.

The chain recombines TRBV30 with TRBJ2-7; 8 nucleotides align to TRBD2. With 4 bases clipped from V and 6 bases from J, the junction kept 5 bases outside the gene matches. CDR1 and CDR2 from the germline V gene are GTSNPN and SVGIG (reference sequence). This CDR3 has 12 amino acids. The CDR3 spells CAWNGGAGEQYF. In DNA, the CDR3 is TGTGCCTGGAACGGGGGGGCCGGCGAGCAGTACTTC.

This clone was counted only a few times. The rearrangement links TRBV14 to TRBJ2-7; TRBD1 agrees at 9 bases. V was pared by 8 bases and J by 3 bases, with 11 bases of the junction left unmatched. The CDR3 has 15 amino acids. The germline gives CDR1 SGHDN, CDR2 FVKESK. The CDR3 DNA sequence: TGTGCCAGCCGGCCCAACAGGGGGCCGAACTACGAGCAGTACTTC. It specifies CASRPNRGPNYEQYF. Full variable domain (outside the CDR3, taken from reference TRBV14 and TRBJ2-7): EAGVTQFPSHSVIEKGQTVTLRCDPISGHDNLYWYRRVMGKEIKFLLHFVKESKQDESGMPNNRFLAERTGGTYSTLKVQPAELEDSGVYFCASRPNRGPNYEQYFGPGTRLTVT.

The J gene is TRBJ2-2, the V gene TRBV25-1; D not resolved. Looked up from germline, CDR1 is MGHDK and CDR2 is SYGVNS. CDR3 length equals 14 residues. The ends were cut back, 2 bases at V and 3 bases at J, with 7 bases in the middle. Here the CDR3 DNA reads TGTGCCAGCAGTGAAGCTGGTTACACCGGGGAGCTGTTTTTT. Translating gives CASSEAGYTGELFF.